This TCR beta chain was found in a study of T cell repertoires in cytomegalovirus infection. Study as a whole: Public TCR beta signatures indicated both CMV infection and matching HLA type. Points from the study as a whole: There were HLA-C-restricted CMV-specific TCR beta clonotypes dominating the ex vivo response. Public TCR beta family frequency separated CMV-and-HLA carriers, including in an independent cohort.

As concerns this clonotype: Its antigen is currently unknown.

MiXCR, applied by TCRdb to the reads, yields one record per CDR3 protein. The sample shows more than 90,000 distinct CDR3 sequences, around 10% of them seen only once. The receptor's source is a human donor in good health (CMV status not recorded). Some clones in this sample may be carry-over from other donors' samples. Sequencing was performed on PBMCs, sequenced either directly or after in vitro stimulation (not recorded which).

DNA for the CDR3: TGTGCCAGTAGTATAGCCCTCCGAAGGCGACCGAACACCGGGGAGCTGTTTTTT. It translates to CASSIALRRRPNTGELFF. This chain connects TRBV19 to TRBJ2-2; D is uncertain. V gave up 1 base and J gave up 0 bases, with 15 bases separating them. The CDR3 sequence is 18 residues long. The germline CDR1 and CDR2 sequences are LNHDA and SQIVND (reference sequence).